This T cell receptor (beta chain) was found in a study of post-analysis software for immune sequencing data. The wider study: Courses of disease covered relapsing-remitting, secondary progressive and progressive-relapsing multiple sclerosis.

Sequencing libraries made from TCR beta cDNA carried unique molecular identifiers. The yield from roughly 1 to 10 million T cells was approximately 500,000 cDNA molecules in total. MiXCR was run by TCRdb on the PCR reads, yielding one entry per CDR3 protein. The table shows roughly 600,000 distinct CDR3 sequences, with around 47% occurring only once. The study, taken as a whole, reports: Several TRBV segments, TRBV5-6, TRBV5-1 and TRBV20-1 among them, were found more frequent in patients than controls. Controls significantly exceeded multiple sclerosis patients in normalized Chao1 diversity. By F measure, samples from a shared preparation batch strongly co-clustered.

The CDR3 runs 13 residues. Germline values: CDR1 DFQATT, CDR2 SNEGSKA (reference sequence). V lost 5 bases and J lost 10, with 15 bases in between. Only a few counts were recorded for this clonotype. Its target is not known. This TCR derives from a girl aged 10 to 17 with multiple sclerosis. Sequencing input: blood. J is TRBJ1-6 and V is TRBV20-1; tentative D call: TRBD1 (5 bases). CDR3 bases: TGCAGTGCTTGGGACGGACGCCCGTCACCCCTCCACTTT. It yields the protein CSAWDGRPSPLHF.